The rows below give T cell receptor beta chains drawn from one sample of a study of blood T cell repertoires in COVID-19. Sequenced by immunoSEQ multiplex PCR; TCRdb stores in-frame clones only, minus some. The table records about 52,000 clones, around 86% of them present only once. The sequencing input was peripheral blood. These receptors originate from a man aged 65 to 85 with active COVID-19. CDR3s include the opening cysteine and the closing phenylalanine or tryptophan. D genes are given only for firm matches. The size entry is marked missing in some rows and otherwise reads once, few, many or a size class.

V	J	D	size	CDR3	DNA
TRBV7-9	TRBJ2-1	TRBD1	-	CASSSDSGDSYNEQFF	TGTGCCAGCAGCTCTGATTCCGGGGACAGCTACAATGAGCAGTTCTTC
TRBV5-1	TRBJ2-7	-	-	CASSLGLRRGLSGYEQYF	TGCGCCAGCAGCTTGGGTCTCCGGAGGGGGCTGAGTGGGTACGAGCAGTACTTC
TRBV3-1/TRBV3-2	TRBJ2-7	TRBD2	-	CASSQRGGSYEQYF	TGTGCCAGCAGCCAGCGCGGGGGCTCCTACGAGCAGTACTTC
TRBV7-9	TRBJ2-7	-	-	CASSSPVSRGSYEQYF	TGTGCCAGCAGCTCGCCAGTGAGTAGGGGCTCCTACGAGCAGTACTTC
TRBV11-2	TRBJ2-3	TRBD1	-	CASSPNTGVDTQYF	TGTGCCAGCAGCCCGAATACAGGGGTGGATACGCAGTATTTT
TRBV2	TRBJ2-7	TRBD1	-	CASSERPDRGLYRSYEQYF	TGTGCCAGCAGTGAGAGGCCCGACAGGGGGCTCTACCGCTCCTACGAGCAGTACTTC
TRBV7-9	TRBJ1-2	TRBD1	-	CASSPRTGGIGGYTF	TGTGCCAGCAGCCCGAGGACAGGGGGCATTGGTGGCTACACCTTC
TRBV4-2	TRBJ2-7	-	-	CASSQESSVRWSGNYEQYF	TGTGCCAGCAGCCAAGAATCAAGTGTCCGGTGGTCAGGGAACTACGAGCAGTACTTC
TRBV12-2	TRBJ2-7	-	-	CASRFPRGPAYEQYF	TGTGCAAGTCGCTTCCCCAGGGGGCCTGCCTACGAGCAGTACTTC
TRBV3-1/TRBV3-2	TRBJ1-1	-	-	CASSPRPDTRGEAFF	TGTGCCAGCAGCCCCCGTCCGGACACCCGGGGGGAAGCTTTCTTT
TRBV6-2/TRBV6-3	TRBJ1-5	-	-	CASSYNSFSRTLSNQPQHF	TGTGCCAGCAGTTACAACTCGTTCTCCAGGACACTTAGCAATCAGCCCCAGCATTTT
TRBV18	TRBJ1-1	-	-	CASSPSQGWITEAFF	TGTGCCAGCTCACCCTCCCAGGGATGGATCACTGAAGCTTTCTTT
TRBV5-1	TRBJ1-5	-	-	CASSLASNQPQHF	TGCGCCAGCAGCCTAGCAAGCAATCAGCCCCAGCATTTT
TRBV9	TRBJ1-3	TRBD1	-	CASSLGSTGGIFSGNTIYF	TGTGCCAGCAGCTTGGGGTCGACAGGGGGTATCTTCTCTGGAAACACCATATATTTT
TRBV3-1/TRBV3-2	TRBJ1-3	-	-	CASSRVDSLSGNTIYF	TGTGCCAGCAGCCGAGTAGACAGCCTCTCTGGAAACACCATATATTTT
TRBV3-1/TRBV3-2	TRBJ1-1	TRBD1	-	CASSGRDRVTEAFF	TGTGCCAGCAGCGGCCGGGACAGGGTTACTGAAGCTTTCTTT
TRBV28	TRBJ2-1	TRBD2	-	CASSLSAGSGDEQFF	TGTGCCAGCAGTTTATCGGCAGGGAGCGGGGATGAGCAGTTCTTC
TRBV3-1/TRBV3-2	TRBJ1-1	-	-	CASSQMDSSAFF	TGTGCCAGCAGCCAGATGGACAGTTCGGCTTTCTTT
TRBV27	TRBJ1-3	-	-	CASSPNQLLSGNTIYF	TGTGCCAGCAGTCCCAACCAACTGCTCTCTGGAAACACCATATATTTT
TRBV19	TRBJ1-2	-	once	CASREDDIYGYTF	TGTGCCTCGAGGGAAGACGATATCTATGGCTACACCTTC
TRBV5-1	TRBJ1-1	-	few	CASSFTVGANTEAFF	TGCGCCAGCAGCTTTACGGTTGGGGCGAACACTGAAGCTTTCTTT
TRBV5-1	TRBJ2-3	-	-	CASSLSAAGKADTQYF	TGCGCCAGCAGCTTGAGCGCCGCAGGGAAAGCAGATACGCAGTATTTT
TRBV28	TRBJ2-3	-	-	CASSRQRYTQYF	TGTGCCAGCAGCCGCCAACGGTATACGCAGTATTTT
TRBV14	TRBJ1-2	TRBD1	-	CASSQGAGTGLYGYTF	TGTGCCAGCAGCCAAGGGGCCGGGACAGGGCTCTATGGCTACACCTTC
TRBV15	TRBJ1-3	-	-	CATSRDSLAASGNTIYF	TGTGCCACCAGCAGAGATAGTTTAGCAGCTTCGGGAAACACCATATATTTT
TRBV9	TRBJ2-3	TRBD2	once	CASSVGASGGEDTQYF	TGTGCCAGCAGCGTAGGGGCTAGCGGGGGGGAGGATACGCAGTATTTT
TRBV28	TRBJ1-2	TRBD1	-	CASCPTQGALYGYTF	TGTGCCAGCTGCCCTACACAGGGGGCTCTCTATGGCTACACCTTC
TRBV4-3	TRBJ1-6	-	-	CASSQETGSPLHF	TGCGCCAGCAGCCAAGAAACGGGTTCACCCCTCCACTTT
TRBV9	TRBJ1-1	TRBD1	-	CASSSQGAGGNTEAFF	TGTGCCAGCAGCTCTCAGGGGGCAGGGGGGAACACTGAAGCTTTCTTT
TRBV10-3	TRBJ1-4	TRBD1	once	CAISTTGGSEKLFF	TGTGCCATCAGTACGACAGGGGGTAGTGAAAAACTGTTTTTT
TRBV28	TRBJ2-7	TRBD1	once	CASSGSDRGLYEQYF	TGTGCCAGCAGTGGTTCGGACAGGGGGCTGTACGAGCAGTACTTC
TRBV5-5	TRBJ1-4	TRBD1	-	CASSRQGVDIMFF	TGTGCCAGCTCTCGACAGGGGGTCGATATAATGTTTTTT
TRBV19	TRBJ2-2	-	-	CASSIDRVGAGELFF	TGTGCCAGTAGTATAGATCGGGTAGGGGCCGGGGAGCTGTTTTTT
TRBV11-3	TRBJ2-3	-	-	CASSLDKRGTQYF	TGTGCCAGCAGCTTAGATAAACGGGGTACGCAGTATTTT
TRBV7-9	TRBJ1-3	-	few	CASSLVGYSGNTIYF	TGTGCCAGCAGCTTAGTGGGCTACTCTGGAAACACCATATATTTT
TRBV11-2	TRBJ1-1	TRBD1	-	CASRLLQGAREAFF	TGTGCCAGCAGGCTGTTACAGGGGGCGCGGGAAGCTTTCTTT
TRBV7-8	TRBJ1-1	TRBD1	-	CASSDRVHTEAFF	TGTGCCAGCAGCGACAGGGTTCACACTGAAGCTTTCTTT
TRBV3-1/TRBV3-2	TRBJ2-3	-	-	CASSQDDWRSTDTQYF	TGTGCCAGCAGCCAAGATGATTGGCGGAGCACAGATACGCAGTATTTT
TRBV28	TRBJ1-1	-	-	CASSLPLGWVEGTEAFF	TGTGCCAGCAGTTTACCCCTAGGCTGGGTTGAAGGCACTGAAGCTTTCTTT
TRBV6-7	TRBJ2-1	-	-	CASSYQGRRSYNEQFF	TGTGCCAGCAGTTACCAGGGTAGGAGATCCTACAATGAGCAGTTCTTC
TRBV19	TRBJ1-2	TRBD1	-	CASSIDPAGQIYGYTF	TGTGCCAGTAGTATAGACCCCGCGGGACAGATCTATGGCTACACCTTC
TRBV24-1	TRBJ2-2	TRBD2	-	CATSGLSGGAGTGELFF	TGTGCCACCAGTGGCCTTAGCGGGGGGGCCGGCACCGGGGAGCTGTTTTTT
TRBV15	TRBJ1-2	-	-	CATSRVGDGYTF	TGTGCCACCAGCAGAGTGGGAGACGGCTACACCTTC
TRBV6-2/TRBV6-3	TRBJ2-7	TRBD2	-	CASSYSSRSGVGSYEQYF	TGTGCCAGCAGTTACTCGAGCCGCAGCGGGGTCGGGTCCTACGAGCAGTACTTC
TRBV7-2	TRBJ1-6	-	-	CASSSPGGNSPLHF	TGTGCCAGCAGCTCACCTGGGGGCAATTCACCCCTCCACTTT
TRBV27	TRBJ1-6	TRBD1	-	CASSLFGTGYNSPLHF	TGTGCCAGCAGTTTATTCGGGACAGGGTATAATTCACCCCTCCACTTT
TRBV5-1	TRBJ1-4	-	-	CASRLTVKEKLFF	TGCGCCAGCAGGTTAACAGTTAAGGAAAAACTGTTTTTT
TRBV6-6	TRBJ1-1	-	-	CASSPDLNTEAFF	TGTGCCAGCAGCCCGGACTTAAACACTGAAGCTTTCTTT
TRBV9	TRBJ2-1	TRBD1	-	CASSVEGTGYNEQFF	TGTGCCAGCAGCGTAGAGGGGACAGGCTACAATGAGCAGTTCTTC
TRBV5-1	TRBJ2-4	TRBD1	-	CASSLDRGISKNIQYF	TGCGCCAGCAGCTTGGACAGGGGTATATCCAAAAACATTCAGTACTTC
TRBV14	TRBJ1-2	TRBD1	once	CASSQGRRQGLANYGYTF	TGTGCCAGCAGCCAAGGTCGAAGACAGGGGTTGGCTAACTATGGCTACACCTTC
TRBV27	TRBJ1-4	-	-	CASSPRVLSVTAPNEKLFF	TGTGCCAGCAGTCCCCGGGTCCTTTCCGTTACGGCCCCCAATGAAAAACTGTTTTTT
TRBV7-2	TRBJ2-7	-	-	CASRGGGDYEQYF	TGTGCCAGCAGGGGGGGAGGAGATTACGAGCAGTACTTC
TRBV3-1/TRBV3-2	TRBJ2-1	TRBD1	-	CASSPPRDSDNEQFF	TGTGCCAGCAGCCCCCCCCGGGACAGCGACAATGAGCAGTTCTTC
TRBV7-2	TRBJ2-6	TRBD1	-	CASSPQGTIPGANVLTF	TGTGCCAGCAGCCCACAGGGGACCATCCCTGGGGCCAACGTCCTGACTTTC
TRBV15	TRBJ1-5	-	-	CATSRDPGSGFYSNQPQHF	TGTGCCACCAGCAGAGATCCGGGGTCCGGATTTTATAGCAATCAGCCCCAGCATTTT
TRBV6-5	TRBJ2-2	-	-	CASSYHVTQYTGELFF	TGTGCCAGCAGTTACCATGTAACACAATACACCGGGGAGCTGTTTTTT
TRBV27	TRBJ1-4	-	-	CASSGTGPGEKLFF	TGTGCCAGCAGTGGTACAGGTCCCGGGGAAAAACTGTTTTTT
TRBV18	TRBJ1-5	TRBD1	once	CASSRTGGNQPQHF	TGTGCCAGCTCACGGACAGGGGGAAATCAGCCCCAGCATTTT